The 14 T cell receptor beta chains listed next were all sequenced from one sample in a study of cytomegalovirus exposure and HLA in healthy donors. PCR amplification relied on 60 Vbeta primers (plus 13 Jbeta primers). Assay: immunoSEQ multiplex PCR; the TCRdb copy retains only in-frame clones and omits some. Among about 110,000 clones, 81% were seen once, and the ten largest hold 2.2%. The sequencing sample was made of PBMCs. The receptors originated from a woman in her thirties in good health and CMV-seronegative.

The rearrangement uses TRBV7-9 and TRBJ2-1, with 7 bases identical to TRBD2. Germline V CDR1 and CDR2: SEHNR, FQNEAQ (reference sequence). CDR3 length: 15 residues. V lost 5 bases, J lost 3 bases, and 7 bases stayed unmatched. The CDR3 reads CASSPRAGLYNEQFF. CDR3 nucleotide sequence: TGTGCCAGCAGCCCTCGAGCGGGGCTCTACAATGAGCAGTTCTTC. Filled out from reference TRBV7-9 and TRBJ2-1, the complete variable domain reads DTGVSQNPRHKITKRGQNVTFRCDPISEHNRLYWYRQTLGQGPEFLTYFQNEAQLEKSRLLSDRFSAERPKGSFSTLEIQRTEQGDSAMYLCASSPRAGLYNEQFFGPGTRLTVL.

This sequence joins TRBV30 and TRBJ2-1; 11 positions match TRBD2. V lost 1 base to trimming and J lost 1 base; unmatched junction nucleotides: 9. This CDR3 comprises 18 residues. The V gene's germline CDR1 is GTSNPN and CDR2 SVGIG (reference sequence). The CDR3 sequence: CAWSGSGSGRESYNEQFF. CDR3 coding DNA: TGTGCCTGGAGTGGGTCGGGTAGCGGGAGGGAATCCTACAATGAGCAGTTCTTC.

This clone occurred a few times. The rearrangement links TRBV6-5 to TRBJ2-2; D is possibly TRBD2 (6 bases). Per germline, CDR1 MNHEY and CDR2 SVGAGI. The CDR3 is 16 amino acids. Trimming pared 2 bases from V and 1 base from J, leaving 11 bases between. The chain's CDR3 is CASSYRWEVNTGELFF. In nucleotides, the CDR3 is TGTGCCAGCAGTTACAGGTGGGAGGTGAACACCGGGGAGCTGTTTTTT.

This CDR3 reads CASSFPLAGGPTQYF. CDR3 coding DNA: TGTGCCAGCAGTTTCCCCCTAGCGGGAGGGCCGACGCAGTATTTT. This chain connects TRBV28 to TRBJ2-3, with TRBD2 matching over 12 bases. The trim removed 3 bases at V and 9 bases at J, leaving 7 bases unmatched. The germline V gene encodes CDR1 MDHEN and CDR2 SYDVKM. This CDR3 has 15 residues.

This clone turned up a few times. The CDR3 coding sequence is TGCGCCAGCAGCTTAGGAGACAGGGTAACCTACGAGCAGTACTTC. It translates to CASSLGDRVTYEQYF. The J gene is TRBJ2-7, the V gene TRBV5-1; 7 bases are a match to TRBD1. Per germline, CDR1 SGHRS and CDR2 YFSETQ. The V segment lost 2 bases and the J segment 2 bases; nucleotides outside the gene matches: 7. The CDR3 extends over 15 amino acids. The whole variable domain, remainder taken from reference TRBV5-1 and TRBJ2-7, is KAGVTQTPRYLIKTRGQQVTLSCSPISGHRSVSWYQQTPGQGLQFLFEYFSETQRNKGNFPGRFSGRQFSNSRSEMNVSTLELGDSALYLCASSLGDRVTYEQYFGPGTRLTVT.

The J gene is TRBJ2-1, the V gene TRBV19; 7 bases match TRBD1. Germline values: CDR1 LNHDA, CDR2 SQIVND (reference sequence). V shed 11 bases, J shed 9 bases, and the junction held 7 bases outside the gene matches. The CDR3 totals 11 residues. CDR3 in amino acids: CASYRGREQFF. The CDR3 DNA follows: TGTGCCTCGTATAGGGGGCGTGAGCAGTTCTTC. Looking up the rest from reference TRBV19 and TRBJ2-1 gives the full variable domain: DGGITQSPKYLFRKEGQNVTLSCEQNLNHDAMYWYRQDPGQGLRLIYYSQIVNDFQKGDIAEGYSVSREKKESFPLTVTSAQKNPTAFYLCASYRGREQFFGPGTRLTVL.

J is TRBJ2-7 and V is TRBV19; 7 bases match TRBD1. The length of the CDR3 is 15 residues. CDR1 is LNHDA, CDR2 SQIVND, per germline (reference sequence). Trimming removed 4 bases from V and 3 bases from J; junction bases left unmatched: 9. DNA for the CDR3: TGTGCCAGTAGTACGTCCGGGACAGCTAACTACGAGCAGTACTTC. The encoded protein is CASSTSGTANYEQYF.

Here the CDR3 DNA reads TGCGCCAGCAGCTACGGACAGGGGGCATCTGAAGCTTTCTTT. It encodes CASSYGQGASEAFF. This chain links TRBV5-1 with TRBJ1-1; TRBD1 agrees at 11 bases. Trimming cost V 3 bases and J 6 bases; bases outside gene matches: 4. The CDR3 is 14 residues long. Germline V CDR1 and CDR2: SGHRS, YFSETQ.

This clone is a singleton in its sample. J is TRBJ2-2 and V is TRBV27; 9 bases match TRBD2. The CDR3 is made up of 15 amino acids. The V and J ends lost 7 bases and 8 bases, in that order; junction bases with no gene match: 11. Germline V gives CDR1 MNHEY, CDR2 SMNVEV (reference sequence). The DNA for the CDR3 is TGTGCCAGCACCGTGAGACTAGCGGCGGGGGGGGAGCTGTTTTTT. Translation: CASTVRLAAGGELFF.

The chain uses TRBV14 and TRBJ2-7, with TRBD2 matching 8 bases. This CDR3 has 15 residues. The V gene's germline CDR1 is SGHDN and CDR2 FVKESK. V gave up 2 bases and J gave up 2 bases; unmatched junction bases: 5. CDR3 loop: CASSQFSGVPYEQYF. The CDR3 DNA follows: TGTGCCAGCAGCCAATTTAGCGGGGTCCCCTACGAGCAGTACTTC.

The genes are TRBV27 and TRBJ1-2; 8 bases are a match to TRBD1. V shed 0 bases, J shed 4 bases, and the junction held 1 base outside the gene matches. The CDR3 covers 14 residues. CDR1 and CDR2 (germline): MNHEY, SMNVEV (reference sequence). CDR3 residues: CASSLSTGVYGYTF. The DNA for the CDR3 is TGTGCCAGCAGTTTATCGACAGGGGTCTATGGCTACACCTTC.

This rearrangement joins TRBV2 to TRBJ1-3; 12 positions agree with TRBD1. Germline lookup yields CDR1 SNHLY and CDR2 FYNNEI. The CDR3 has 20 amino acids. V lost 4 bases and J lost 0; bases outside the gene matches: 13. Here the CDR3 reads CASSGAFWGQGASSGNTIYF. The DNA of the CDR3 is TGTGCCAGCAGTGGAGCGTTTTGGGGACAGGGGGCTTCCTCTGGAAACACCATATATTTT. The full variable domain, rest sourced from reference TRBV2 and TRBJ1-3, is EPEVTQTPSHQVTQMGQEVILRCVPISNHLYFYWYRQILGQKVEFLVSFYNNEISEKSEIFDDQFSVERPDGSNFTLKIRSTKLEDSAMYFCASSGAFWGQGASSGNTIYFGEGSWLTVV.

CDR3 sequence (DNA): TGCGCCAGCAGCTTGGGACTAGCGGGAGGACAAGAGACCCAGTACTTC. It specifies CASSLGLAGGQETQYF. The chain uses TRBV5-1 and TRBJ2-5, with TRBD2 identical over 13 bases. CDR1 and CDR2 (germline): SGHRS, YFSETQ. The J segment lost 2 bases and the V segment lost 0 bases, leaving 1 base of the junction unmatched. The CDR3 consists of 16 residues.

The rearrangement joins TRBV27 to TRBJ2-2; the D gene is possibly TRBD1 (5 bases). The CDR3 has 15 amino acids. CDR1 is MNHEY, CDR2 SMNVEV, per germline (reference sequence). V lost 0 bases to trimming and J lost 4 bases, with 9 bases between them. CDR3 sequence (DNA): TGTGCCAGCAGTTTATCCACAGGAAGCACCGGGGAGCTGTTTTTT. Residues: CASSLSTGSTGELFF.